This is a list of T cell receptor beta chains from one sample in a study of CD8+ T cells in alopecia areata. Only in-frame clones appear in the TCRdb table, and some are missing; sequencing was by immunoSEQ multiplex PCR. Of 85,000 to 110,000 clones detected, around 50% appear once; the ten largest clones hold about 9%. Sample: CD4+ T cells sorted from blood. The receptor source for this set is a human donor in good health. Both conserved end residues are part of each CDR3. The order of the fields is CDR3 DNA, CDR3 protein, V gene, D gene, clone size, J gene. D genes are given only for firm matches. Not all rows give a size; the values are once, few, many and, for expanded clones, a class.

cdr3_nt: TGTGCCAGCGCCCCCAAAACGACAGTTAGCTACAATGAGCAGTTCTTC
cdr3_aa: CASAPKTTVSYNEQFF
v_call: TRBV19
d_call: NA
clone_size: few
j_call: TRBJ2-1

cdr3_nt: TGTGCCAGCAGCTTAGGGGGTTTGGGGACCCAGTACTTC
cdr3_aa: CASSLGGLGTQYF
v_call: TRBV7-6
d_call: NA
clone_size: NA
j_call: TRBJ2-5

cdr3_nt: TGTGCCTGGAGTGTAGGCAGCCAGGAGGTAAAACTGTTTTTT
cdr3_aa: CAWSVGSQEVKLFF
v_call: TRBV30
d_call: NA
clone_size: NA
j_call: TRBJ1-4

cdr3_nt: TGTGCCAGCAGCTTACTCACAAGCGGAGATGGCTACACCTTC
cdr3_aa: CASSLLTSGDGYTF
v_call: TRBV7-9
d_call: NA
clone_size: NA
j_call: TRBJ1-2

cdr3_nt: TGTGCCAGCAGTGAATTTCTGTCGGGATCACCCCTCCACTTT
cdr3_aa: CASSEFLSGSPLHF
v_call: TRBV6-1
d_call: NA
clone_size: few
j_call: TRBJ1-6

cdr3_nt: TGCGCCAGCAGTGAGGGTCGGTATAATTCACCCCTCCACTTT
cdr3_aa: CASSEGRYNSPLHF
v_call: TRBV23-1
d_call: NA
clone_size: once
j_call: TRBJ1-6

cdr3_nt: TGTGCCACCTCCGGAGGGACTGACAATTCACCCCTCCACTTT
cdr3_aa: CATSGGTDNSPLHF
v_call: TRBV27
d_call: NA
clone_size: once
j_call: TRBJ1-6

cdr3_nt: TGTGCCCTTGGGGGGACAGGGGGAGTCGTGCACTTC
cdr3_aa: CALGGTGGVVHF
v_call: TRBV6-5
d_call: TRBD1
clone_size: NA
j_call: TRBJ2-7

cdr3_nt: TGTGCCAGCTCACCTTGGACAGTGAGCTCCTACGAGCAGTACTTC
cdr3_aa: CASSPWTVSSYEQYF
v_call: TRBV18
d_call: NA
clone_size: NA
j_call: TRBJ2-7

cdr3_nt: TGTGCCAGCAGTGACCCCGGGGACAATCAGCCCCAGCATTTT
cdr3_aa: CASSDPGDNQPQHF
v_call: TRBV6-5
d_call: NA
clone_size: few
j_call: TRBJ1-5

cdr3_nt: TGTGCCAGCTCACCCCCGGGGAATGAAGAGACTGAAGCCTTCTTT
cdr3_aa: CASSPPGNEETEAFF
v_call: TRBV18
d_call: NA
clone_size: NA
j_call: TRBJ1-1

cdr3_nt: TGTGCCAGCAGCTCCCAGGGGTATGAGCAGTTCTTC
cdr3_aa: CASSSQGYEQFF
v_call: TRBV7-3
d_call: NA
clone_size: NA
j_call: TRBJ2-1

cdr3_nt: TGCGCCAGCAGCTTGGGATCCTTTCCCTCCTACGAGCAGTACTTC
cdr3_aa: CASSLGSFPSYEQYF
v_call: TRBV5-1
d_call: NA
clone_size: NA
j_call: TRBJ2-7